The T cell receptor (beta chain) described here comes from a study of PD-1 blockade in mismatch repair-deficient tumors. Background on the study: All were previously treated, progressing patients with around eleven mismatch repair-deficient cancer types.

This clone has only one observation. The TCR-sequenced patients were a few responders to pembrolizumab. The data were produced by immunoSEQ multiplex PCR, yet TCRdb's version contains in-frame clones alone and is incomplete. The data contain around 110,000 clones, about 83% of them seen just once; the ten biggest clones take up about 4.5%. Germline assignment: CDR1 MNHEY and CDR2 SMNVEV (reference sequence). The CDR3 contains 15 residues. V lost 0 bases and J lost 2, with 8 bases in between. The material was peripheral blood, obtained more than 58 weeks after starting pembrolizumab. The chain uses TRBV27 and TRBJ1-3; weak D call: TRBD1 (5 bases). The origin of this receptor is an adult with mismatch repair-deficient cancer. The chain's CDR3 is CASSLSDSPGNTIYF. The CDR3 DNA follows: TGTGCCAGCAGTTTATCCGACAGCCCTGGAAACACCATATATTTT.